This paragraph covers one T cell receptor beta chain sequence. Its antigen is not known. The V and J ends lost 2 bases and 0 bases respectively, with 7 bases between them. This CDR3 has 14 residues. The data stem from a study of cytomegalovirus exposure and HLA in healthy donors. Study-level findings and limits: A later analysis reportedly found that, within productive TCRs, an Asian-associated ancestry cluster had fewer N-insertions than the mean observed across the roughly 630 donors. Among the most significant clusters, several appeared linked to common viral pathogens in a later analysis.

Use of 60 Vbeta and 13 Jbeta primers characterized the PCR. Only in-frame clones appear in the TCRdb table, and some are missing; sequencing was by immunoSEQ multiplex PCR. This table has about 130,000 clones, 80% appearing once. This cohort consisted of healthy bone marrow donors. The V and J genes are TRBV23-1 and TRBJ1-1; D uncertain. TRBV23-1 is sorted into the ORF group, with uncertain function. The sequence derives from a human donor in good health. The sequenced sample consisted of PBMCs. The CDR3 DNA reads TGCGCCAGCAGTCAACGAGGGTTGAACACTGAAGCTTTCTTT. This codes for CASSQRGLNTEAFF.